This TCR beta chain is drawn from a study of radiotherapy plus CTLA-4 blockade in lung cancer. Clones were read by immunoSEQ multiplex PCR, and TCRdb kept only the in-frame ones, dropping some. The sample carries some 80,000 clones, 84% recorded once. This specimen consisted of peripheral blood, obtained from a patient treated with radiotherapy plus ipilimumab. The receptor was isolated from a human donor with non-small cell lung cancer who had stable disease on radiotherapy plus ipilimumab.

For the CDR3, the DNA is TGTGCCAGCAGTGAAGGCAGGGGAAGTCAGCCCCAGCATTTT. This gives the protein CASSEGRGSQPQHF. The J gene is TRBJ1-5, the V gene TRBV2; D possibly corresponds to TRBD1 (6 bases). Trimming took 1 base from V and 6 from J, leaving 10 bases between them. The CDR3 contains 14 residues. From germline, CDR1 is SNHLY and CDR2 FYNNEI. Full variable domain (missing parts from reference TRBV2 and TRBJ1-5): EPEVTQTPSHQVTQMGQEVILRCVPISNHLYFYWYRQILGQKVEFLVSFYNNEISEKSEIFDDQFSVERPDGSNFTLKIRSTKLEDSAMYFCASSEGRGSQPQHFGDGTRLSIL.